The clone carrying this T cell receptor (beta chain) was recorded at least ten times. Its cognate antigen is unknown. This CDR3 has 16 residues. Germline V gene lookup returns CDR1 LGHNA and CDR2 YSLEER. With 4 bases removed from V and 2 bases from J, the gap between germline ends came to 16 bases. The data were obtained in a study of T cells after yellow fever vaccination. Whole-study findings and limits: One caveat is that FACS-sorted repertoires could contain abundant clonotypes contaminating from the bulk population. Reappearing after the booster were most of the clones from primary vaccination (around 95% CD4, 85% to 90% CD8).

Researchers made TCR cDNA using 5'RACE template switching, and this step added a universal primer site and UMIs. One entry per CDR3 protein results from TCRdb running MiXCR on the 5' RACE reads. The data show a few hundred thousand distinct CDR3 sequences, with about 3.5% seen just once and 15% to 20% held by the top ten. This sequence originates from a man between 18 and 35 years old who received the YFV17D yellow fever vaccine. This chain joins TRBV4-3 and TRBJ2-3, with no clear D. Specimen: PBMCs, collected 15 days after the yellow fever booster vaccination. The CDR3 spells CASSPWDGGPTDTQYF. In nucleotides, the CDR3 is TGCGCCAGCAGCCCCTGGGATGGCGGCCCCACAGATACGCAGTATTTT.